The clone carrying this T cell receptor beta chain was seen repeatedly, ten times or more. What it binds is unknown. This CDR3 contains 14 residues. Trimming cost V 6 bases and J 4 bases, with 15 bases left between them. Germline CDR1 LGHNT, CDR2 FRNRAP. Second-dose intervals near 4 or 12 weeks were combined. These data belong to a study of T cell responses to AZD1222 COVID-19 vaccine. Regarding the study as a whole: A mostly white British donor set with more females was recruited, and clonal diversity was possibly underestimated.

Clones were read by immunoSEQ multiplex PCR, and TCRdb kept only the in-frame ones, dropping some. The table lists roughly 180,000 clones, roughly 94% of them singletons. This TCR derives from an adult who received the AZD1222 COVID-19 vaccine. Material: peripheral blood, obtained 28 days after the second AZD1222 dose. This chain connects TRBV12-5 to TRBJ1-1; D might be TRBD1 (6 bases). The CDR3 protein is CASGPGGLLTEAFF. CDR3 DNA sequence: TGTGCTAGTGGCCCGGGGGGGCTGCTCACTGAAGCTTTCTTT.